This entry lists 10 T cell receptor beta chains sequenced from one sample in a study of cytomegalovirus exposure and HLA in healthy donors. It was with 60 Vbeta and 13 Jbeta primers that the PCR ran. Produced via immunoSEQ multiplex PCR; TCRdb's table is partial and in-frame only. The table has 130,000 to 150,000 clones, roughly 80% seen once. The sequencing input was PBMCs. Receptors originate from a man aged 18 to 29 in good health and CMV-seronegative.

The rearrangement links TRBV11-2 to TRBJ2-3; 11 nucleotides align to TRBD2. J lost 4 bases, V lost 2 bases, and 5 bases had no gene match. From germline, CDR1 is SGHAT and CDR2 FQNNGV. This CDR3 region has 16 residues. The CDR3 here is CASSLNSGGVADTQYF. In DNA, the CDR3 is TGTGCCAGCAGCTTAAATAGCGGGGGGGTCGCAGATACGCAGTATTTT.

The rearrangement joins TRBV5-1 to TRBJ2-3; 13 bases align to TRBD2. The CDR3 runs 15 residues. Germline V gene data show CDR1 as SGHRS and CDR2 as YFSETQ. Losses at the gene ends were 7 bases for V and 0 bases for J; bases not matched to a gene: 2. CDR3 in amino acids: CASGLAGDSTDTQYF. The CDR3 nucleotides are TGCGCCAGCGGACTAGCGGGGGACAGCACAGATACGCAGTATTTT.

A word on this clone: The junction and the germline gene differ at one end; a read error may be behind it. The J gene is TRBJ1-1, the V gene TRBV7-9; D is unclear. CDR3 size: 11 residues. Germline V gene lookup returns CDR1 SEHNR and CDR2 FQNEAQ (reference sequence). The CDR3 here is CASRLEPKAFF. In DNA form, the CDR3 reads TGTGCCAGCAGATTAGAGCCCAAAGCTTTCTTT.

The chain links TRBV4-3 to TRBJ2-1, with D hard to call. This CDR3 contains 13 residues. Germline V gene data show CDR1 as LGHNA and CDR2 as YSLEER. V gave up 3 bases and J gave up 8 bases, with 11 bases separating them. This CDR3 is CASSHRPTDEQFF. In DNA form, the CDR3 reads TGCGCCAGCAGCCATAGGCCAACAGATGAGCAGTTCTTC.

This clone occurred a few times. The V gene is TRBV4-3, the J gene TRBJ1-2; no clear D gene. CDR1 is LGHNA, CDR2 YSLEER, per germline. Trimming shortened V by 2 bases and J by 7 bases, and 14 bases separated the two germline ends. This CDR3 is 14 amino acids long. CDR3 sequence reads: CASSQPSPTGGYTF. CDR3 DNA: TGCGCCAGCAGCCAACCCTCCCCCACTGGTGGCTACACCTTC.

This chain links TRBV27 with TRBJ2-2; D may be TRBD1 (6 bases). Trimming took off 10 bases at V and 1 base at J, with 25 bases between the two ends. Germline V gives CDR1 MNHEY, CDR2 SMNVEV (reference sequence). This CDR3 is 18 amino acids long. The CDR3 DNA is TGTGCCACCTCGCCCTTGAATACCGGGACACTGAACACCGGGGAGCTGTTTTTT. As protein: CATSPLNTGTLNTGELFF.

V is TRBV7-8 and J is TRBJ2-5, with a tentative D call TRBD1 (7 bases). The CDR3 length is 16 residues. Per the germline V gene, CDR1 is SGHVS and CDR2 is FQNEAQ. With 7 bases removed from V and 5 bases from J, the gap between germline ends came to 23 bases. Here the CDR3 DNA reads TGTGCCAGCACCACGACTGCGGGACAGTCAGGCGAGACCCAGTACTTC. Translated, it gives CASTTTAGQSGETQYF.

The chain combines TRBV30 with TRBJ2-1; the match to TRBD1 covers 9 bases. From germline, CDR1 is GTSNPN and CDR2 SVGIG (reference sequence). The CDR3 contains 14 residues. The V gene end was trimmed by 3 bases and the J gene end by 1 base; junction bases not matched to a gene: 1. CDR3 in amino acids: CAWRTGGSYNEQFF. The CDR3 nucleotides read TGTGCCTGGAGGACAGGGGGTTCCTACAATGAGCAGTTCTTC.

This clone was observed a few times. This chain uses TRBV12-5 with TRBJ1-5; D is undetermined. V was shortened by 0 bases and J by 4 bases, with 4 bases between the two germline ends. This CDR3 contains 13 residues. CDR1 is LGHNT, CDR2 FRNRAP, per germline. CDR3 loop: CASGLVSNQPQHF. The CDR3 DNA reads TGTGCTAGTGGTTTGGTATCTAATCAGCCCCAGCATTTT.

This chain connects TRBV28 to TRBJ2-2; 9 bases agree with TRBD1. Germline CDR1 is MDHEN and CDR2 is SYDVKM. V lost 5 bases and J lost 8; bases outside the gene matches: 9. This CDR3 comprises 15 residues. The CDR3 sequence: CASSPTTGGVGELFF. The CDR3 nucleotides are TGTGCCAGCAGTCCCACAACAGGGGGCGTGGGGGAGCTGTTTTTT.